The subject of this entry is one T cell receptor beta chain. The identical CDR3 is also encoded by other nucleotide sequences in the sample. In the original processing: It was from reference gene primer amplification that nucleated cell counts were estimated. Using immunoSEQ multiplex PCR, the repertoire was profiled, and TCRdb retains in-frame clones only, with some absent. V and J calls and clone size are as listed in that table; D and trimming were resolved from the DNA. The sample has about 120,000 clones, around three quarters seen once. This sample is drawn from a study of blood T cell repertoires in COVID-19. The sample consisted of peripheral blood. The sequence was collected from a woman aged 80 or over with acute or convalescent COVID-19.

CDR3 in amino acids: CASSPGLAQETQYF. The DNA for the CDR3 is TGTGCCAGCAGCCCGGGACTTGCCCAAGAGACCCAGTACTTC. The chain uses TRBV7-2 and TRBJ2-5; D possibly corresponds to TRBD2 (6 bases). V gave up 5 bases and J gave up 1 base, with 11 bases separating them. This CDR3 is 14 amino acids long. Per germline, CDR1 SGHTA and CDR2 FQGNSA.